Listed below are T cell receptor beta chains from one sample, sequenced in a study of blood T cell repertoires in COVID-19. The table came from immunoSEQ multiplex PCR; TCRdb's copy has only in-frame clones and leaves some out. Of a few hundred thousand clones in the sample, 84% are singletons; the top ten hold more than 15%. The sequencing sample was made of peripheral blood. The receptor source for this set is a person between 70 and 80 years old with COVID-19, enrolled during active disease. Both conserved end residues are part of each CDR3. A D gene is named only where the DNA matches it firmly. Clone sizes are given selectively: once, few, many, or a class where the clone is expanded.

>TRBJ2-4|-|TRBV9|15|TRBD1
CASSEGQGPFVIQYF
TGTGCCAGCAGCGAGGGACAGGGTCCCTTTGTCATTCAGTACTTC
>TRBJ1-2|-|TRBV6-5|15|TRBD1
CASSYLTGRDYGYTF
TGTGCCAGCAGTTACCTGACAGGGCGGGACTATGGCTACACCTTC
>TRBJ1-5|-|TRBV2|14|TRBD1
CASRGTGGSQPQHF
TGTGCCAGCAGGGGGACAGGGGGAAGTCAGCCCCAGCATTTT
>TRBJ1-1|-|TRBV5-8|14|-
CASSLRGLNTEAFF
TGTGCCAGCAGCTTACGAGGGTTGAACACTGAAGCTTTCTTT
>TRBJ2-1|-|TRBV6-5|13|TRBD2
CASKRGPKEEQFF
TGTGCCTCTAAGCGGGGACCAAAGGAGGAGCAGTTCTTC
>TRBJ1-1|-|TRBV14|15|-
CASGGLLGGETEAFF
TGTGCCAGCGGAGGCTTACTAGGGGGTGAAACTGAAGCTTTCTTT
>TRBJ1-4|few|TRBV5-5|14|-
CASSSRGENEKLFF
TGTGCCAGCAGCTCACGGGGGGAAAATGAAAAACTGTTTTTT
>TRBJ1-6|-|TRBV5-1|14|-
CASSPGVGGSPLHF
TGCGCCAGCAGCCCAGGGGTCGGAGGTTCACCCCTCCACTTT
>TRBJ1-1|-|TRBV19|13|-
CASSMRGWTEAFF
TGTGCCAGTAGTATGCGGGGGTGGACTGAAGCTTTCTTT
>TRBJ1-2|-|TRBV4-3|16|TRBD1
CASSQFSGTDNYGYTF
TGCGCCAGCAGCCAATTTTCCGGGACAGATAACTATGGCTACACCTTC
>TRBJ1-4|-|TRBV7-8|15|-
CASSPYSSTNEKLFF
TGTGCCAGCAGCCCATACAGTTCAACTAATGAAAAACTGTTTTTT
>TRBJ1-1|few|TRBV7-2|13|-
CASSRTGGTEAFF
TGTGCCAGCAGCCGGACTGGTGGGACTGAAGCTTTCTTT
>TRBJ2-1|-|TRBV28|15|TRBD1
CASSQTGTGVNEQFF
TGTGCCAGCAGCCAAACCGGGACAGGGGTCAATGAGCAGTTCTTC
>TRBJ2-7|-|TRBV7-2|13|-
CASSLGVSYEQYF
TGTGCCAGCAGCTTAGGAGTCTCCTACGAGCAGTACTTC
>TRBJ1-2|-|TRBV5-5|15|-
CASSLVGREGNGYTF
TGTGCCAGCAGCTTGGTGGGTAGGGAGGGAAATGGCTACACCTTC
>TRBJ2-2|-|TRBV9|13|TRBD2
CASSVGGTSYLFF
TGTGCCAGCAGCGTAGGTGGGACTAGTTATCTGTTTTTT
>TRBJ2-4|-|TRBV11-2|11|-
CASSLEGIQYF
TGTGCCAGCAGCTTGGAGGGCATTCAGTACTTC
>TRBJ2-1|few|TRBV7-8|16|TRBD1
CASNKRTGGSYNEQFF
TGTGCCAGCAACAAACGGACAGGGGGTTCCTACAATGAGCAGTTCTTC
>TRBJ1-5|-|TRBV5-6|14|-
CASSQYDRNQPQHF
TGTGCCAGCAGCCAGTATGACAGGAATCAGCCCCAGCATTTT
>TRBJ2-5|-|TRBV7-3|15|-
CASSSYRGGRETQYF
TGTGCCAGCAGCTCCTACAGGGGAGGAAGGGAGACCCAGTACTTC
>TRBJ2-7|-|TRBV5-1|13|-
CASSLAEQSGQYF
TGCGCCAGCAGCTTGGCCGAACAGTCAGGGCAGTACTTC
>TRBJ2-7|once|TRBV18|16|-
CASSPGGALRGYEQYF
TGTGCCAGCTCACCGGGCGGGGCCCTGAGAGGGTACGAGCAGTACTTC
>TRBJ1-5|-|TRBV7-9|14|-
CASSLDRRDQPQHF
TGTGCCAGCAGCTTAGACAGGAGAGATCAGCCCCAGCATTTT
>TRBJ2-1|few|TRBV27|15|-
CASSPTRLVRNEQFF
TGTGCCAGCAGTCCTACTCGACTAGTTAGGAATGAGCAGTTCTTC
>TRBJ1-5|-|TRBV19|12|-
CASSLPDQPQHF
TGTGCCAGTAGTCTTCCAGATCAGCCCCAGCATTTT
>TRBJ2-3|-|TRBV28|17|TRBD2
CAREKGLKRGSGDTQYF
TGTGCCAGAGAGAAGGGGTTGAAGCGGGGGAGCGGAGATACGCAGTATTTT
>TRBJ1-2|-|TRBV27|15|TRBD1
CASSLITGGTYGYTF
TGTGCCAGCAGTTTAATCACAGGGGGGACCTATGGCTACACCTTC
>TRBJ2-5|-|TRBV6-2/TRBV6-3|19|TRBD2
CASSSQKRGGGLFRETQYF
TGTGCCAGCAGCTCCCAAAAGCGGGGGGGCGGTCTATTTCGAGAGACCCAGTACTTC
>TRBJ2-7|-|TRBV27|17|-
CASRKEGQAGVSYEQYF
TGTGCCAGCAGAAAGGAGGGGCAAGCGGGCGTCTCCTACGAGCAGTACTTC